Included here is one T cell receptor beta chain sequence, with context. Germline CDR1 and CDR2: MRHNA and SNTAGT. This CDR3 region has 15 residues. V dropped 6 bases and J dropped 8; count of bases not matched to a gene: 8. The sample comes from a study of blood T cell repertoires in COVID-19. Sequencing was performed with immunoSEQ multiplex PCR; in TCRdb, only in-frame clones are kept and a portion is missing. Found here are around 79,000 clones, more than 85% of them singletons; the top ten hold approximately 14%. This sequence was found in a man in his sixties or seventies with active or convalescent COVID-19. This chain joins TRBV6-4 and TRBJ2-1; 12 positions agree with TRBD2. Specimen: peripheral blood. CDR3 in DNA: TGTGCCAGCAGCCTCGGGACTAGCGGGTTGGATGAGCAGTTCTTC. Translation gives CASSLGTSGLDEQFF.